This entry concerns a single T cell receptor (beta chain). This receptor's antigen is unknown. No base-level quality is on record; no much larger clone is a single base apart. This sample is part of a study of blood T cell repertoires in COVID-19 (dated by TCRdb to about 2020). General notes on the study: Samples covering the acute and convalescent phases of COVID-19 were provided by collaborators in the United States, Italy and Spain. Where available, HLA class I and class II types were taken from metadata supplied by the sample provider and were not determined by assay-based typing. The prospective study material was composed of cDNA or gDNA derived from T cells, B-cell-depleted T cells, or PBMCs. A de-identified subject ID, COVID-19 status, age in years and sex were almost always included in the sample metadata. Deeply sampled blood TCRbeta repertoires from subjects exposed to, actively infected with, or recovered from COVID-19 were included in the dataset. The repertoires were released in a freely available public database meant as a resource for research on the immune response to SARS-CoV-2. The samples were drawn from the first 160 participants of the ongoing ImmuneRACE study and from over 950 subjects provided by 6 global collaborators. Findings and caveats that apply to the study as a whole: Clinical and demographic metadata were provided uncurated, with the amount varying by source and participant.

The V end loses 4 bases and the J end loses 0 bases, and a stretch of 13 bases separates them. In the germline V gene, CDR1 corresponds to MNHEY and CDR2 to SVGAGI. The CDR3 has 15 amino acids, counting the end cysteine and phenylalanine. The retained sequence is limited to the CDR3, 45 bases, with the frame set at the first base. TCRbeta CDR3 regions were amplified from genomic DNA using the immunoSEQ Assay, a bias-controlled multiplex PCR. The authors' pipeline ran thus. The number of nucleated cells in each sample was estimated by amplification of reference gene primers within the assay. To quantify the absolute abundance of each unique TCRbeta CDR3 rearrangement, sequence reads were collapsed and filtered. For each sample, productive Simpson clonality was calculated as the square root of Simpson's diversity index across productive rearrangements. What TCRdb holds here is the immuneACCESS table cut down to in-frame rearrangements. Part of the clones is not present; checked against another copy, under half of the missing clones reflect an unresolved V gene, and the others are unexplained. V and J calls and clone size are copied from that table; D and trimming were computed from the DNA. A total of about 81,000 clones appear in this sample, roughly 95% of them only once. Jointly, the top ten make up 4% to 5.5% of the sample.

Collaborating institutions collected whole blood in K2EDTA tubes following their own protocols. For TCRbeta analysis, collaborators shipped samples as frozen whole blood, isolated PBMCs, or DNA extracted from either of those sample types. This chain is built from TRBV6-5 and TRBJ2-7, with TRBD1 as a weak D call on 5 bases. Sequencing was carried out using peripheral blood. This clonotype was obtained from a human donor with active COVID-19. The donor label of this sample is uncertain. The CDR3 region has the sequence CASSLAGSLSYEQYF. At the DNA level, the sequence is TGTGCCAGCAGTTTAGCAGGGTCCCTCTCCTACGAGCAGTACTTC.